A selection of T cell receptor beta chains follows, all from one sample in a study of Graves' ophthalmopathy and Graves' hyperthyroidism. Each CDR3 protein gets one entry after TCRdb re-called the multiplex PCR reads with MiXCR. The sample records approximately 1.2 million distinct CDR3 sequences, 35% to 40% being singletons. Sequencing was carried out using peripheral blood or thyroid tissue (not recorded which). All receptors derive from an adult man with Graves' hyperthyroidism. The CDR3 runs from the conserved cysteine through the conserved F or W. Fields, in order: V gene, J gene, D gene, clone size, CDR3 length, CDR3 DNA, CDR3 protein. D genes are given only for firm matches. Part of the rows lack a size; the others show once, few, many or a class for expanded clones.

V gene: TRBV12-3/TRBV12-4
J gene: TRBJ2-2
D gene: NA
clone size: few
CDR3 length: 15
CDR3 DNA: TGTGCCAGCAGGCGCGGGACAGCGAACACCGGGGAGCTGTTTTTT
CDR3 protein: CASRRGTANTGELFF

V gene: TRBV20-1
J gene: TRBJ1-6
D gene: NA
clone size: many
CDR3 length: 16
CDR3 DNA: TGCAGTGCTAGAGGGGGGAGGAGGACCTATAATTCACCCCTCCACTTT
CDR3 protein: CSARGGRRTYNSPLHF

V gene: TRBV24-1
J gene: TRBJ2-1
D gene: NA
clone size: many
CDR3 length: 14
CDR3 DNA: TGTGCCACCAGTGAGCTGCCTACAGGGAATGAGCAGTTCTTC
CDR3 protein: CATSELPTGNEQFF

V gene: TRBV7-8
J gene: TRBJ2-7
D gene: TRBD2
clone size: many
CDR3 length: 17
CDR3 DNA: TGTGCCAGCAGCTTAGTGGGCACTAGCGGTACCTCCTACGAGCAGTACTTC
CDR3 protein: CASSLVGTSGTSYEQYF

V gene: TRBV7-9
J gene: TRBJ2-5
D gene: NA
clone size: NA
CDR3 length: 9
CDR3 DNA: TGTGCCAGCAGCTTAACCGTGGACTTC
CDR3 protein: CASSLTVDF

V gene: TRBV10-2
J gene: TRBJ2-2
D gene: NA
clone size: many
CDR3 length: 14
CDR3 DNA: TGCGCCAGCACGTTTGGGGGAAACACCGGGGAGCTGTTTTTT
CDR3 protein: CASTFGGNTGELFF

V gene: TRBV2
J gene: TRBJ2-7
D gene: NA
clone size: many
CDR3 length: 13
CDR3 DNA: TGTGCCAGCAGTCCCGGCAACGACTACGAGCAGTACTTC
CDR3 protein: CASSPGNDYEQYF

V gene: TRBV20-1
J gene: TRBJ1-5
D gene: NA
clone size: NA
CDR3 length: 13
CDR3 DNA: TGCAGTGCAATGCCGGGTCTACAAGAGACCCAGCATTTT
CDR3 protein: CSAMPGLQETQHF

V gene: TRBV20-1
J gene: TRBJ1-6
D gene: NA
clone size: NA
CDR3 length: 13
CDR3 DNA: TGCAGTGCCCGCGGGGCCGAAGGGTCACCCCTCCACTTT
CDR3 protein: CSARGAEGSPLHF

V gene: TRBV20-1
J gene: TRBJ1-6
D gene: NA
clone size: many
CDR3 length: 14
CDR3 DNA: TGCAGTGCCCCCATTGCGCAATTCCGTTCACCCCTCCACTTT
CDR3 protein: CSAPIAQFRSPLHF

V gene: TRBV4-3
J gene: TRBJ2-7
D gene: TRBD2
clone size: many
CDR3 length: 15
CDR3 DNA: TGCGCCAGCAGCCAAGACCCAGCGGGGCACACTGATCTGGTCTTC
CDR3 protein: CASSQDPAGHTDLVF

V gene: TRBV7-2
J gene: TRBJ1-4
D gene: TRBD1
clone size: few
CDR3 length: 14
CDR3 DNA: TGTGCCAGCAGCACCGGGACAGGGTATGAAAAACTGTTTTTT
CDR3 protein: CASSTGTGYEKLFF

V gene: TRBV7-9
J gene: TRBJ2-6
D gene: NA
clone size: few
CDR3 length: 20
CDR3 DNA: TGTGCCAGCAGCCCCCTACTGGGTCGGGGAGTAGTTGCTGGGGCCAACGTCCTGACTTTC
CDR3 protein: CASSPLLGRGVVAGANVLTF

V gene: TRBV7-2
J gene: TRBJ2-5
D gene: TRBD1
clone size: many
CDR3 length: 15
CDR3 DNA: TGTGCCAGCAGCTTTCGGACAGGGGGAGTTGAGACCCAGTACTTC
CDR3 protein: CASSFRTGGVETQYF

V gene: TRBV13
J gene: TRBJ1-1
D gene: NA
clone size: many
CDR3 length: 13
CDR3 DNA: TGTGCCAGCAGCCCCGGGGAGGGCACTGAAGCTTTCTTT
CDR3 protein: CASSPGEGTEAFF

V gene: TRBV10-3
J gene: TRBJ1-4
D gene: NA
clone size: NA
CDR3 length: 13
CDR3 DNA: TGTGCCATGAGGTTGGGGGGCGGTGAAAAACTGTTTTTT
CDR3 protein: CAMRLGGGEKLFF

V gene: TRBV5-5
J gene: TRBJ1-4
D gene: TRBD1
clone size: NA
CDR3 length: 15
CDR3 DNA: TGTGCCAGCAGCGTATCTACAGGGGATAGGAGGAAACTGTTTTTT
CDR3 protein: CASSVSTGDRRKLFF

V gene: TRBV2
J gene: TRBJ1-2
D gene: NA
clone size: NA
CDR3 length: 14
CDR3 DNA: TGTGCCAGCGGGGCCGACAGGATAAACTATGGCTACACCTTC
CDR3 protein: CASGADRINYGYTF

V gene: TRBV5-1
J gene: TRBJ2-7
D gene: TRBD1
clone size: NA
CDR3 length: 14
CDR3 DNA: TGCGCCAGCAGCTTGTTACAGGGGAGAGGGGAGCAGTACTTC
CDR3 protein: CASSLLQGRGEQYF

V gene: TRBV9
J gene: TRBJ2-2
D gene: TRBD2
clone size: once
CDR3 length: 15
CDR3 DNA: TGTGCCAGCTCATTCCGACTAGCGGACACCGGGGAGCTGTTTTTT
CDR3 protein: CASSFRLADTGELFF

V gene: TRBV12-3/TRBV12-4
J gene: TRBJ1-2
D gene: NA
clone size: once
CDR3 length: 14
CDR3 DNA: TGTGCCAGCAGCACTCGGTCGGGGGCCAGGGGCTACACCTTC
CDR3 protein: CASSTRSGARGYTF

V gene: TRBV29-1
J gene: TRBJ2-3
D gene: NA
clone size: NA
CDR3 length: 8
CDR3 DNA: TGCACTGCAGATACGCAGTATTTT
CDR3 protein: CTADTQYF

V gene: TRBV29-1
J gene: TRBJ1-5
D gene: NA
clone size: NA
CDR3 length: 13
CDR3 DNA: TGCAGCGTTGAGACAGATAGCAATCAGCCCCAGCATTTT
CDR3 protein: CSVETDSNQPQHF

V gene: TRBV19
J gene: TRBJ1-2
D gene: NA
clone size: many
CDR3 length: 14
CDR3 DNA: TGTGCCAGTACCCCCGACTTCGGGCGATATGGCTACACCTTC
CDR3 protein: CASTPDFGRYGYTF

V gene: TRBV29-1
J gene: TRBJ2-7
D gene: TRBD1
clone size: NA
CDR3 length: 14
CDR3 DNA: TGCAGCGTTGAACCACCGGGACAGGGGTCCGAGCAGAACTTC
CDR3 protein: CSVEPPGQGSEQNF

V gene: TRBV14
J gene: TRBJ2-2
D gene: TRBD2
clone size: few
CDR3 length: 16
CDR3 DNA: TGTGCCAGCAGCCCCTGGACTAGCGGGAGGCCCGGGGAGCTGTTTTTT
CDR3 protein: CASSPWTSGRPGELFF

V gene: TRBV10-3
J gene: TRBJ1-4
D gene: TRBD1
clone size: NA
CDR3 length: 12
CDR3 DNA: TGTGCCACCTCGGACAGGGCTGAAAAACTGTTTTTT
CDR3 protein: CATSDRAEKLFF

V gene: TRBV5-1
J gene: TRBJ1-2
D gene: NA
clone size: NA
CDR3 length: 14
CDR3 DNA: TGCACCAGCAGCCAACATACCGACATTACCGGCTACACCTTC
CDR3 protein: CTSSQHTDITGYTF

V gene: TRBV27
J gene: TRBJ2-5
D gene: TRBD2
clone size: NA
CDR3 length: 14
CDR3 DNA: TGTGCCAGCAGGAGCGGGAGAGGGGGAGAGACCCAGTACTTC
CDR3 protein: CASRSGRGGETQYF

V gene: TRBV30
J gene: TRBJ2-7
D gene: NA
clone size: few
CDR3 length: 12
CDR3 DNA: TGTGCCTGGAGTTCTAAGACCTACGAGCAGTACTTC
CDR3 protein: CAWSSKTYEQYF

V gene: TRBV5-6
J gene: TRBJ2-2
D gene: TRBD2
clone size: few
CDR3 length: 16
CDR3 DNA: TGTGCCAGCAGCTTCCCCACGGGAGGCGACACCGGGGAGCTGTTTTTT
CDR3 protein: CASSFPTGGDTGELFF

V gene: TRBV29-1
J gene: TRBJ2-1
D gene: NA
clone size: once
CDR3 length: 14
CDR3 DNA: TGCAGCGTTGAAGGAAGACAGGAGTACAATGAGCAGTTCTTC
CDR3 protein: CSVEGRQEYNEQFF

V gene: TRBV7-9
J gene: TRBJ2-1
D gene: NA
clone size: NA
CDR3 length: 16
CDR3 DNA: TGTGCCAGCAGCGAAAGAATGGCTGCCGCCTACAATGAGCAGTTCTTC
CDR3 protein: CASSERMAAAYNEQFF

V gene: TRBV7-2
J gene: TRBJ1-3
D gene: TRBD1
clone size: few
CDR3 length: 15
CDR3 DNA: TGTGCCAGCAGCCAGGGACAGGGGGCTGGAAACACCATATATTTT
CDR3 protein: CASSQGQGAGNTIYF

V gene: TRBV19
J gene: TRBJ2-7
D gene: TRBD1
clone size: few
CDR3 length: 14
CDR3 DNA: TGTGCCAGTAGTATTGGGAGACAGGGTCGGGAGCAGTACTTC
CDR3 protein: CASSIGRQGREQYF

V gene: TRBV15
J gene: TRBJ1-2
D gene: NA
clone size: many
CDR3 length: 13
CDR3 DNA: TGTGCCACCAGCAGAGATCGGAGCTATGGCTACACCTTC
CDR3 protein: CATSRDRSYGYTF

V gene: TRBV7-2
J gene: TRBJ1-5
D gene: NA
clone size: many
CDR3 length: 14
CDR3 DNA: TGTGCCAGCAGCTTAGCGGGGACAAGACAGCCCCAGCATTTT
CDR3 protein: CASSLAGTRQPQHF

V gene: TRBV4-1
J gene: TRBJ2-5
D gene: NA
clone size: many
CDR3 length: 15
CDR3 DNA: TGCGCCAGCAGCCAAATCGAAGTCTTTGCGGAGACCCAGTACTTC
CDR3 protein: CASSQIEVFAETQYF

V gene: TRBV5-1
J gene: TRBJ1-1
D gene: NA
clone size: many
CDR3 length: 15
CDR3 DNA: TGCGCCAGCAGCCTGGGGGCCAGGAGGGGCACTGAAGCTTTCTTT
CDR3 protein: CASSLGARRGTEAFF

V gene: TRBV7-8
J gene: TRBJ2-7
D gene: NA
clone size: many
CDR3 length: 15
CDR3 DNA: TGTGCCAGCAGCATCACAGGGCAACCACTCTACGAGCAGTACTTC
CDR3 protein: CASSITGQPLYEQYF

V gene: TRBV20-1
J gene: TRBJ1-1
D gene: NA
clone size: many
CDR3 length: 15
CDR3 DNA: TGCAATGCCTTACCCAACGGGGGGACGGACACTGAAGCTTTCTTT
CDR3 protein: CNALPNGGTDTEAFF

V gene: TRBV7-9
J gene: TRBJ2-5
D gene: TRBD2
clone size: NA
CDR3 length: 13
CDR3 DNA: TGTGCCAGCAGCACACAAGGGGGACTAGCGGGAACCTTC
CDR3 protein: CASSTQGGLAGTF

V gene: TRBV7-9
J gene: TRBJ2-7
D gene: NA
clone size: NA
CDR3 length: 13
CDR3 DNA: TGTGCCAGCAGCTCAGCAAACATCTACGAGCAGTACTTC
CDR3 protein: CASSSANIYEQYF

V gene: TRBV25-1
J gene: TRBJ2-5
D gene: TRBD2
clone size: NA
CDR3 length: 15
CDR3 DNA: TGTGCCAGCGTGAAAGCGGGGGCCGGATTAGGGACCCAGTACTTC
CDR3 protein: CASVKAGAGLGTQYF

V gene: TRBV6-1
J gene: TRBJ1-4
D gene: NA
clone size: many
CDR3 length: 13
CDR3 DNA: TGTGCCAGCAGTGGCCCACCTCGATGGGTCCCTGCTTTT
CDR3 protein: CASSGPPRWVPAF

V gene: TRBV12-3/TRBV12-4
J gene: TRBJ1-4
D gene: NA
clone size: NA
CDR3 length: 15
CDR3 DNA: TGTGCCAGCAGTGCCTACGGAGATATTAATGAAAAACTGTTTTTT
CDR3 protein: CASSAYGDINEKLFF

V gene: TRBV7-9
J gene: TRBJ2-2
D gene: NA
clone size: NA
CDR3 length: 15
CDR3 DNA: TGTGCCAGCAGCCAAGCGGCTTCGAACACCGGGGAGCTGTTTTTT
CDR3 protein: CASSQAASNTGELFF

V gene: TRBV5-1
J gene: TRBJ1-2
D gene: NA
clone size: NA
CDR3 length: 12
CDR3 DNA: TGTGCCAGCAGCTTTAGCACCGCCGGCTACACCTTC
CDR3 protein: CASSFSTAGYTF

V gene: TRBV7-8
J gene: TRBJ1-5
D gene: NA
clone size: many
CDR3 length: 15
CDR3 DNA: TGTGCCAGCAGCTTGACGGTATCTGGAAATCAGCCCCAGCATTTT
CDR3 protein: CASSLTVSGNQPQHF

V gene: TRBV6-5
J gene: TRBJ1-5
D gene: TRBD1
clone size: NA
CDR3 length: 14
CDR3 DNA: TGTGCCAGCAAGCGACAGGGCGGTGATCAGCCCCAGCATTTT
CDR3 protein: CASKRQGGDQPQHF

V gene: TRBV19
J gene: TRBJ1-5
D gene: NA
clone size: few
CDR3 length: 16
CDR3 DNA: TGTGCCAGTACCCATCGGGCAGGTCGAGGGAGTCAGCCCCAGCATTTT
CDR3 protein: CASTHRAGRGSQPQHF

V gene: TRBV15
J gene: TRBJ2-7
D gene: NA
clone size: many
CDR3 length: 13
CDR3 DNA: TGTGCCACCAGCCGGGACTTCTCCTACGAGCAGTACTTC
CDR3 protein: CATSRDFSYEQYF

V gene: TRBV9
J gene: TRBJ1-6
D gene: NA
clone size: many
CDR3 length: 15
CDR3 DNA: TGTGCCAGCAGCTCTCGGACAGCCCGGGATTCACCCCTCCACTTT
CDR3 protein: CASSSRTARDSPLHF